This T cell receptor beta chain was sequenced for a study of T cell repertoires in cytomegalovirus infection. On the study more broadly: Public TCR beta signatures provided an indication of both CMV infection and a matching HLA type.

TCRdb reprocessed the reads via MiXCR and lists one record per CDR3 protein. The table lists roughly 250,000 distinct CDR3 sequences, roughly 12% of them singletons. V lost 1 base to trimming and J lost 4 bases, with 16 bases between them. Germline loops: CDR1 SGHTA, CDR2 FQGNSA. This CDR3 spans 16 amino acids. This clonotype was observed at least ten times. The origin of this receptor is a human donor in good health (CMV status not recorded). Some clones in this sample may be carry-over from other donors' samples. Sequencing was carried out using PBMCs. The chain carries TRBV7-2 and TRBJ2-5; possibly TRBD2 for D (6 bases). The CDR3: CASSLGAGRFSETQYF. The CDR3 DNA reads as TGTGCCAGCAGCTTAGGGGCGGGGAGGTTCTCAGAGACCCAGTACTTC.